A selection of T cell receptor beta chains follows, all from one sample in a study of T cell clonotyping in hematopoietic cell transplantation. Method: immunoSEQ multiplex PCR; TCRdb's copy keeps in-frame clones and lacks some. This sample yields tens of thousands of clones, of which 80% to 90% are seen a single time; 5.9% belongs to the top ten. The material sequenced was peripheral blood mononuclear cells, taken before stem cell transplant. These receptors originate from a man between 60 and 75 years old with biphenotypic leukemia. Some clones in this sample may be carry-over from other donors' samples. The conserved cysteine and the conserved F or W are not part of the CDR3 here. Where a row states a size, it is once, few, many or the class of an expanded clone; other rows omit it.

J: TRBJ2-7
length: 14
size: -
V: TRBV15
CDR3: ATSRDLRGTSYEQY

J: TRBJ2-3
length: 19
size: -
V: TRBV4-2
CDR3: ASSHGLAGTSGTIRLNTQY

J: TRBJ1-5
length: 11
size: -
V: TRBV19
CDR3: ASTDRANQPQH

J: TRBJ2-7
length: 14
size: -
V: TRBV5-6
CDR3: ASSLFGGVFSYEQY

J: TRBJ2-7
length: 13
size: -
V: TRBV27
CDR3: ASSQGQLSSYEQY

J: TRBJ1-2
length: 14
size: -
V: TRBV5-1
CDR3: ASSLGQGPQSPGYT

J: TRBJ2-5
length: 8
size: -
V: TRBV7-2
CDR3: ASSQETQY

J: TRBJ2-6
length: 10
size: -
V: TRBV5-1
CDR3: ASRSGANVLT

J: TRBJ1-4
length: 14
size: -
V: TRBV19
CDR3: ASSIDDLATNEKLF

J: TRBJ1-4
length: 13
size: -
V: TRBV7-9
CDR3: ASSLRGGPNEKLF

J: TRBJ2-5
length: 11
size: -
V: TRBV7-9
CDR3: ASSSTRQETQY

J: TRBJ2-3
length: 13
size: -
V: TRBV28
CDR3: ASSSVAGGPNTQY

J: TRBJ2-1
length: 13
size: once
V: TRBV7-2
CDR3: ASAFMVEPYNEQF

J: TRBJ2-7
length: 13
size: -
V: TRBV6-5
CDR3: ATRGATGSPYEQY

J: TRBJ2-5
length: 15
size: -
V: TRBV14
CDR3: ASSPDWATRGVETQY

J: TRBJ1-2
length: 9
size: -
V: TRBV20-1
CDR3: SARGSYGYT

J: TRBJ1-5
length: 10
size: -
V: TRBV30
CDR3: AWSATGGRQH

J: TRBJ2-7
length: 12
size: -
V: TRBV6-5
CDR3: ASSYSNDGREQY

J: TRBJ2-1
length: 10
size: -
V: TRBV19
CDR3: ASTNAYNEQF

J: TRBJ1-2
length: 13
size: -
V: TRBV6-6
CDR3: ASRSTGGAGYGYT

J: TRBJ2-5
length: 13
size: -
V: TRBV30
CDR3: AWSVGTGYSETQY

J: TRBJ1-2
length: 11
size: few
V: TRBV28
CDR3: ASRETGAYGYT

J: TRBJ1-5
length: 12
size: -
V: TRBV28
CDR3: ASSLGGSNQPQH

J: TRBJ1-5
length: 12
size: few
V: TRBV7-9
CDR3: ASSLMGENQPQH

J: TRBJ2-2
length: 15
size: -
V: TRBV7-9
CDR3: ASSHGTGEMGAGELF

J: TRBJ2-5
length: 9
size: -
V: TRBV29-1
CDR3: SDVEVETQY

J: TRBJ2-7
length: 13
size: once
V: TRBV30
CDR3: AWSFRSGGPYEQY

J: TRBJ2-7
length: 10
size: -
V: TRBV19
CDR3: ASSDTLYEQY

J: TRBJ2-1
length: 13
size: -
V: TRBV7-3
CDR3: ASSLGLAGHNEQF

J: TRBJ2-7
length: 14
size: -
V: TRBV5-4
CDR3: ASSLLAGGPSGEQY

J: TRBJ1-1
length: 11
size: -
V: TRBV30
CDR3: AWSKRQGLQAF

J: TRBJ2-7
length: 13
size: -
V: TRBV9
CDR3: ASSEAGGAPYEQY

J: TRBJ1-2
length: 11
size: few
V: TRBV11-2
CDR3: ASSFNTGSGYT

J: TRBJ2-3
length: 14
size: -
V: TRBV7-2
CDR3: ASSSAGEKGTDTQY

J: TRBJ2-1
length: 9
size: -
V: TRBV10-3
CDR3: AISVVNEQF

J: TRBJ1-2
length: 13
size: -
V: TRBV9
CDR3: ASSPLRAPHYGYT

J: TRBJ2-3
length: 13
size: once
V: TRBV7-2
CDR3: ASSTQTGETDTQY

J: TRBJ2-5
length: 16
size: -
V: TRBV10-1
CDR3: ASSDLGLAGGPRETQY

J: TRBJ1-1
length: 13
size: -
V: TRBV7-7
CDR3: ASSLGSPGDTEAF

J: TRBJ1-1
length: 14
size: -
V: TRBV9
CDR3: ASSDHLQAINTEAF

J: TRBJ2-1
length: 11
size: -
V: TRBV11-3
CDR3: ASSWGSGDEQF

J: TRBJ2-7
length: 9
size: large
V: TRBV19
CDR3: ASSSRGEQY

J: TRBJ2-3
length: 14
size: -
V: TRBV28
CDR3: ASSFFGGGGTDTQY

J: TRBJ2-2
length: 11
size: -
V: TRBV10-3
CDR3: AIRGDFTGELF

J: TRBJ2-7
length: 17
size: -
V: TRBV19
CDR3: ASSIGLAGIPYLSYEQY

J: TRBJ2-7
length: 11
size: -
V: TRBV4-1
CDR3: ASSPGQGGVTY

J: TRBJ2-7
length: 13
size: -
V: TRBV7-2
CDR3: ASSLGTSGTGEQY

J: TRBJ1-5
length: 15
size: few
V: TRBV15
CDR3: ATSRDRGGSGDQPQH

J: TRBJ2-5
length: 11
size: -
V: TRBV28
CDR3: ASSEGREVTQY

J: TRBJ2-7
length: 13
size: -
V: TRBV13
CDR3: ASSPRGQGAYEQY

J: TRBJ1-2
length: 13
size: -
V: TRBV28
CDR3: ASSLYGTANYGYT

J: TRBJ1-1
length: 9
size: -
V: TRBV20-1
CDR3: SASGQGGAF